This T cell receptor beta chain stems from a study of blood T cell repertoires in COVID-19. Study background: From the United States, Italy and Spain came samples of acute and convalescent COVID-19. The cDNA or gDNA used as material had been derived from T cells, B-cell-depleted T cells, or PBMCs.

The repertoire was sequenced with immunoSEQ multiplex PCR; TCRdb's copy has only in-frame clones and lacks some. The table records about 230,000 clones, roughly nine tenths of them present only once. The CDR3 has 13 residues. Germline V gene sequence: CDR1 SNHLY, CDR2 FYNNEI. Trimming left V 6 bases short and J 1 base short, with 9 bases between. The chain has TRBV2 and TRBJ1-1; D unresolved. Sample: PBMCs or T cells enriched from blood (not recorded which). The source of this sequence is a woman between 45 and 65 years old in a cohort exposed to, infected with or recovered from COVID-19 (not recorded which). Written as DNA, the CDR3 is TGTGCCAGCAGCTCGGGGAGGAACACTGAAGCTTTCTTT. It specifies CASSSGRNTEAFF.